The 22 T cell receptor beta chains presented below share a single source sample, sequenced in a study of T cells in Graves' hyperthyroidism and ophthalmopathy. Amplification of TCR beta CDR3 regions was performed using RNA transcripts as template. HTBI primers drove first-round RT-PCR of the TCR CDR3. TCRdb ran MiXCR on the multiplex PCR reads and lists one entry per CDR3 protein. Found here are roughly 380,000 distinct CDR3 sequences, about 19% of them singletons; the top ten hold 3.7%. Sequenced sample: blood. The receptors here all came from a woman between 18 and 29 years old with Graves' hyperthyroidism.

The sample holds many counts of this clonotype. DNA of the CDR3: TGTGCTAGTGGTTTAGCCACCGGGGAGCTGTTTTTT. Its protein product is CASGLATGELFF. The rearrangement uses TRBV12-5 and TRBJ2-2; D gene uncertain. The CDR3 is 12 amino acids. Germline V CDR1 and CDR2: LGHNT, FRNRAP. With 3 bases removed from V and 4 bases from J, the gap between germline ends came to 3 bases.

This clonotype showed up many times. This chain connects TRBV5-5 to TRBJ1-1; no definite D call. The length of the CDR3 is 13 residues. With 1 base removed from V and 4 bases from J, the gap between germline ends came to 8 bases. Per germline, CDR1 SGHKS and CDR2 YYEKEE (reference sequence). CDR3 sequence (DNA): TGTGCCAGCAGCTTGTGGGCCGGCACTGAAGCTTTCTTT. Its translation: CASSLWAGTEAFF.

This clonotype has at least ten counts. V and J are TRBV7-2 and TRBJ1-1; D gene unclear. Germline values: CDR1 SGHTA, CDR2 FQGNSA. The CDR3 length is 12 residues. The V and J ends lost 3 bases and 5 bases respectively, with 7 bases between them. In nucleotides, the CDR3 is TGTGCCAGCAGCTTCGAGAGGACTGAAGCTTTCTTT. Its protein is CASSFERTEAFF.

This sequence joins TRBV6-4 and TRBJ1-2; D uncertain. Germline CDR1 reads MRHNA; CDR2 reads SNTAGT. V gave up 7 bases and J gave up 6 bases, with 15 bases separating them. The length of the CDR3 is 13 residues. The CDR3 reads CASTERSWDGYTF. The DNA of the CDR3 is TGTGCCAGCACCGAAAGGAGTTGGGATGGCTACACCTTC.

About this clonotype itself: One end of the junction varies from germline; a read error may be responsible. V and J are TRBV6-4 and TRBJ2-2; D is unclear. Germline CDR1 MRHNA, CDR2 SNTAGT. The CDR3 spans 12 residues. CDR3 sequence (DNA): TGTTCCAGCAGGATTTCGACCGGGGAGCTGTTTTTT. Protein product: CSSRISTGELFF.

This clonotype was seen many times. V usage is TRBV27 and J usage is TRBJ2-7, with D tentatively TRBD1 or TRBD2 (6 bases each). Trimming stripped 1 base from V and 5 bases from J, with 15 bases between. CDR1 is MNHEY and CDR2 is SMNVEV in the germline V gene (reference sequence). The CDR3 loop spans 15 amino acids. CDR3 region: CASSLLWGATDEQYF. CDR3 bases: TGTGCCAGCAGTTTATTATGGGGGGCAACGGACGAGCAGTACTTC.

This clonotype came up a few times. The rearrangement links TRBV5-1 to TRBJ2-1; maybe TRBD1 (6 bases). The CDR3 consists of 18 residues. V dropped 4 bases and J dropped 2 bases, with 22 bases sitting between them. Germline CDR1 reads SGHRS; CDR2 reads YFSETQ. The CDR3 spells CASSGLHRVQTTYNEQFF. The CDR3 DNA reads TGCGCCAGCAGCGGACTTCACAGGGTGCAGACGACCTACAATGAGCAGTTCTTC.

The table lists this clonotype with many counts. V and J are TRBV12-3 or TRBV12-4 and TRBJ1-5; a weak D match, TRBD1 (5 bases). The CDR3 spans 17 residues. Trimming took 3 bases from V and 0 from J, leaving 15 bases between them. CDR3 protein: CASSFDSMFYSNQPQHF. The CDR3 DNA reads as TGTGCCAGCAGTTTTGACAGTATGTTCTATAGCAATCAGCCCCAGCATTTT.

The rearrangement joins TRBV20-1 to TRBJ1-1; D unresolved. Germline V gene lookup returns CDR1 DFQATT and CDR2 SNEGSKA (reference sequence). V lost 2 bases and J lost 11, with 15 bases in between. CDR3 size: 12 residues. The CDR3: CSARRAGIKAFF. The DNA of the CDR3 is TGCAGTGCTAGAAGGGCCGGGATTAAGGCTTTCTTT.

The V and J genes are TRBV12-3 or TRBV12-4 and TRBJ1-1, with 8 bases aligning to TRBD1. The CDR3 is 17 amino acids. V lost 2 bases, J lost 8 bases, and 16 bases stayed unmatched. The CDR3 sequence: CASSLPGTGSFLGEAFF. As DNA, the CDR3 is TGTGCCAGCAGTTTACCCGGGACAGGCTCATTTTTGGGGGAAGCTTTCTTT.

This chain connects TRBV4-1 to TRBJ1-1; TRBD1 matches 8 bases. The CDR3 extends over 18 amino acids. The J segment lost 5 bases and the V segment lost 1 base, leaving 15 bases of the junction unmatched. From germline, CDR1 is MGHRA and CDR2 YSYEKL. CDR3 sequence (DNA): TGCGCCAGCAGCCAAGCTCGAGGACAGGGCCTTTCGGGAACTGAAGCTTTCTTT. It yields the protein CASSQARGQGLSGTEAFF.

This rearrangement joins TRBV6-5 to TRBJ2-5; weak D call: TRBD1 (6 bases). The CDR3 has 15 residues. Trimming took 7 bases from V and 5 from J, leaving 20 bases between them. Germline V gene lookup returns CDR1 MNHEY and CDR2 SVGAGI. CDR3 nucleotides: TGTGCCAGCATGTTCGTTGCAGGGGCGTGGGAGACCCAGTACTTC. This sequence encodes CASMFVAGAWETQYF.

This clonotype was seen ten or more times. This chain links TRBV7-6 with TRBJ2-5, with 12 nucleotides matching TRBD2. The CDR3 runs 20 residues. The V and J ends lost 6 bases and 5 bases, in that order; junction bases with no gene match: 22. CDR1 is SGHVS, CDR2 FNYEAQ, per germline. As DNA, the CDR3 is TGTGCCAGCAGTCTCATACCGGGACTAGCGGGCTCCTCGAAGGAGGAGACCCAGTACTTC. Translated: CASSLIPGLAGSSKEETQYF.

This clonotype appeared many times. V is TRBV5-6 and J is TRBJ1-5; weak D call: TRBD1 (5 bases). There are 14 residues in the CDR3. Germline-derived CDR1 and CDR2 are SGHDT and YYEEEE. The V end lost 2 bases, the J end lost 5 bases, and 11 bases lay between the germline ends. CDR3 protein: CASSFNRNDQPQHF. In nucleotides, the CDR3 is TGTGCCAGCAGCTTCAACAGGAACGATCAGCCCCAGCATTTT. Together with reference TRBV5-6 and TRBJ1-5, the CDR3 gives the full variable domain: DAGVTQSPTHLIKTRGQQVTLRCSPKSGHDTVSWYQQALGQGPQFIFQYYEEEERQRGNFPDRFSGHQFPNYSSELNVNALLLGDSALYLCASSFNRNDQPQHFGDGTRLSIL.

This clonotype was detected many times. The V and J genes are TRBV6-1 and TRBJ2-7; D uncertain. CDR3 length: 15 residues. Germline V gene sequence: CDR1 MNHNS, CDR2 SASEGT. The V and J ends lost 5 bases and 2 bases respectively, with 16 bases between them. As DNA, the CDR3 is TGTGCCAGCAGTAAAATTAGGGTTAGGGCCTACGAGCAGTACTTC. Translating it yields CASSKIRVRAYEQYF.

The chain combines TRBV12-3 or TRBV12-4 with TRBJ1-1; possibly TRBD1 for D (5 bases). This CDR3 is 15 amino acids long. V lost 0 bases and J lost 2, with 10 bases in between. CDR3 nucleotide sequence: TGTGCCAGCAGTTTAGCGGGGCTCCCTAACACTGAAGCTTTCTTT. Translated, it gives CASSLAGLPNTEAFF.

This clonotype was found many times. CDR3 amino acids: CASSEEVGGYTF. Written as DNA, the CDR3 is TGTGCCAGCAGTGAGGAAGTAGGAGGCTACACCTTC. The genes are TRBV2 and TRBJ1-2; no definite D call. This CDR3 is built from 12 residues. V was trimmed by 3 bases and J by 8 bases, leaving 10 bases between them. The germline V gene encodes CDR1 SNHLY and CDR2 FYNNEI.

There are many counts of this clonotype. The rearrangement joins TRBV12-3 or TRBV12-4 to TRBJ1-1; the match to TRBD1 covers 7 bases. Trimming took 7 bases from V and 0 from J; bases not matched to a gene: 14. This CDR3 comprises 17 residues. In DNA form, the CDR3 reads TGTGCCAGCAAAGTTTCAGGGGGAATCCGAATGAACACTGAAGCTTTCTTT. Its protein product is CASKVSGGIRMNTEAFF.

This clonotype was observed many times. The rearrangement links TRBV12-3 or TRBV12-4 to TRBJ1-2; 8 bases match TRBD1. V shed 7 bases and J 2 bases; nucleotides not matched to a gene: 6. This CDR3 is 14 amino acids long. CDR3 protein: CASKRDRRNYGYTF. DNA of the CDR3: TGTGCCAGCAAACGGGACAGGCGAAACTATGGCTACACCTTC.

This clonotype was observed many times. The chain has TRBV7-2 and TRBJ2-2; D ambiguous. Per the germline V gene, CDR1 is SGHTA and CDR2 is FQGNSA. V gave up 5 bases and J gave up 9 bases, with 7 bases separating them. This CDR3 is 11 amino acids long. CDR3: CASSPSWELFF. The CDR3 DNA sequence: TGTGCCAGCAGCCCCTCTTGGGAGCTGTTTTTT.

This clonotype was counted many times. The chain recombines TRBV20-1 with TRBJ1-1, with 7 bases matching TRBD1. The CDR3 consists of 12 residues. Trimming removed 3 bases from V and 7 bases from J; junction bases left unmatched: 5. Germline V gene lookup returns CDR1 DFQATT and CDR2 SNEGSKA (reference sequence). CDR3 nucleotides: TGCAGTGCTAGTCGACAGGGTAGTGAAGCTTTCTTT. Amino acid sequence: CSASRQGSEAFF.

The genes are TRBV20-1 and TRBJ1-1, with D possibly being TRBD1 (5 bases). Trimming pared 5 bases from V and 1 base from J, leaving 8 bases between. The CDR3 has 12 residues. The germline CDR1 and CDR2 sequences are DFQATT and SNEGSKA (reference sequence). For the CDR3, the DNA is TGCAGTGCTCCCAGGGAGAACACTGAAGCTTTCTTT. This sequence encodes CSAPRENTEAFF.